The T cell receptor (beta chain) described here comes from a study of blood T cell repertoires in COVID-19. Turning to the study itself: In each case, the material was cDNA or gDNA derived from T cells, B-cell-depleted T cells, or PBMCs.

Germline CDR1 SGDLS, CDR2 YYNGEE. V shed 2 bases and J 10 bases; nucleotides not matched to a gene: 3. This CDR3 comprises 14 residues. In the study's own analysis: Amplification of reference gene primers provided the estimated nucleated cell counts. The repertoire was sequenced with immunoSEQ multiplex PCR; TCRdb's copy has only in-frame clones and lacks some. V and J calls and clone size come straight from that table; D and trimming were deduced from the DNA. The sample holds about 140,000 clones, roughly 88% seen once. The specimen sequenced was peripheral blood. The rearrangement links TRBV9 to TRBJ2-1; 13 bases match TRBD2. This receptor was taken from a man in his 60s with active or convalescent COVID-19. CDR3 region: CASSVGLAGDEQFF. CDR3 bases: TGTGCCAGCAGCGTTGGACTAGCGGGAGACGAGCAGTTCTTC.